Each of the 10 T cell receptor beta chains below was sequenced from the same sample in a study of T cells in Graves' hyperthyroidism and ophthalmopathy. TCR beta CDR3 regions were amplified from RNA transcripts. Using the HTBI primer set, a first-round RT-PCR was run on the TCR CDR3. MiXCR, applied by TCRdb to the multiplex PCR reads, yields one record per CDR3 protein. The data contain hundreds of thousands of distinct CDR3 sequences, 15% to 20% of them singletons. Material: blood. The receptors were gathered from a woman in her 30s with Graves' hyperthyroidism.

The chain carries TRBV4-3 and TRBJ1-6; no reliable D call. CDR1 is LGHNA and CDR2 is YSLEER in the germline V gene. V shed 0 bases and J shed 5 bases, with 11 bases lying between them. CDR3 length: 16 residues. The CDR3 protein is CASSQDRVSNNSPLHF. Here the CDR3 DNA reads TGCGCCAGCAGCCAAGATAGGGTTTCCAATAATTCACCCCTCCACTTT.

In this sample, this clonotype turned up a few times. The chain uses TRBV14 and TRBJ2-2; 10 positions match TRBD2. The junction had 5 bases not matched to a gene; V was cut back by 2 bases and J by 2 bases. The V gene's germline CDR1 is SGHDN and CDR2 FVKESK. This CDR3 spans 17 amino acids. The CDR3 nucleotides read TGTGCCAGCAGCCAAATTAGCGGGAGGCTTAACACCGGGGAGCTGTTTTTT. It codes for CASSQISGRLNTGELFF.

This clonotype has more than one count but fewer than ten. The chain has TRBV4-1 and TRBJ2-4, with TRBD1 as a possible D gene (6 bases). Germline values: CDR1 MGHRA, CDR2 YSYEKL. The CDR3 runs to 21 residues. V dropped 0 bases and J dropped 3 bases, with 27 bases sitting between them. The CDR3 here is CASSQDLRVGKVPGVKNIQYF. The CDR3 DNA sequence: TGCGCCAGCAGCCAAGATCTGAGGGTCGGGAAGGTCCCAGGGGTCAAAAACATTCAGTACTTC.

In this sample, this clonotype turned up a few times. The V and J genes are TRBV18 and TRBJ1-2, with D possibly being TRBD1 (5 bases). The CDR3 loop spans 15 amino acids. In germline, CDR1 is KGHSH, CDR2 LQKENI. Trimming shortened V by 2 bases and J by 1 base, and 11 bases separated the two germline ends. CDR3 protein: CASSPVGQSNYGYTF. The DNA of the CDR3 is TGTGCCAGCTCACCAGTGGGGCAGAGTAACTATGGCTACACCTTC.

The rearrangement links TRBV30 to TRBJ1-1; D perhaps matches TRBD1 (5 bases). CDR1 is GTSNPN and CDR2 is SVGIG in the germline V gene (reference sequence). The CDR3 contains 12 residues. Trimming shortened V by 8 bases and J by 11 bases, and 21 bases separated the two germline ends. DNA for the CDR3: TGTGCCCGGACCAGGGAGGCCGTTGGGGCTTTCTTT. It encodes CARTREAVGAFF.

This clonotype was seen ten or more times. The chain is built from TRBV6-2 or TRBV6-3 and TRBJ1-5, with TRBD1 identical over 9 bases. The trim removed 6 bases at V and 0 bases at J, leaving 9 bases unmatched. Germline values: CDR1 MNHEY, CDR2 SVGEGT. CDR3 length: 17 residues. In nucleotides, the CDR3 is TGTGCCAGCAGATCTGCCGGGACAGGGTATAGCAATCAGCCCCAGCATTTT. It is translated as CASRSAGTGYSNQPQHF.

The table lists this clonotype with many counts. The rearrangement joins TRBV12-3 or TRBV12-4 to TRBJ2-5; D is undetermined. V was clipped by 3 bases and J by 0 bases, with 8 bases between them. This CDR3 comprises 14 residues. CDR3 amino acids: CASSLTGDQETQYF. The CDR3 DNA reads TGTGCCAGCAGTTTGACTGGGGACCAAGAGACCCAGTACTTC.

This clonotype was recorded at least ten times. This sequence joins TRBV3-1 and TRBJ2-3, with D unclear. V was clipped by 1 base and J by 5 bases, with 4 bases between them. The CDR3 consists of 12 residues. The V gene's germline CDR1 is LGHDT and CDR2 YNNKEL (reference sequence). The CDR3 is CASSQGGDTQYF. For the CDR3, the DNA is TGTGCCAGCAGCCAAGGCGGAGATACGCAGTATTTT.

In this sample, this clonotype turned up a few times. The chain couples TRBV2 to TRBJ1-2; D may be TRBD1 (5 bases). The CDR3 length is 13 residues. Germline V gene data show CDR1 as SNHLY and CDR2 as FYNNEI. V dropped 4 bases and J dropped 8 bases, with 14 bases sitting between them. CDR3 residues: CASSAEQDSGYTF. CDR3 DNA: TGTGCCAGCAGTGCCGAACAGGATTCGGGCTACACCTTC. Variable domain in full (rest from reference TRBV2 and TRBJ1-2): EPEVTQTPSHQVTQMGQEVILRCVPISNHLYFYWYRQILGQKVEFLVSFYNNEISEKSEIFDDQFSVERPDGSNFTLKIRSTKLEDSAMYFCASSAEQDSGYTFGSGTRLTVV.

Notes on this clonotype: A single base separates this from a much larger clone, so it may be a read error. In DNA, the CDR3 is TGTGCCAGCAGCTTAAGGGGACAGGGGGCGCGTGGTCAGGCCCAGCATTTT. This sequence encodes CASSLRGQGARGQAQHF. J is TRBJ1-5 and V is TRBV7-2; 12 bases fit TRBD1. CDR3 size: 17 residues. The germline gives CDR1 SGHTA, CDR2 FQGNSA.